This passage covers 3 T cell receptor beta chains from one sample sequenced in a study of metastatic and nonmetastatic thyroid tumors. From the PCR reads, TCRdb re-called clones with MiXCR. The sample carries tens of thousands of clones, about a sixth recorded once. None of the patients had undergone any treatment ahead of thyroid surgery. The sample was tumor tissue. Every receptor here comes from a female donor with papillary thyroid cancer or a benign thyroid nodule (not recorded which). Some clones in this sample may be carry-over from other donors' samples.

Comments on this clone: Given the absence of the conserved phenylalanine or tryptophan at the CDR3 end, a read error is likely. The rearrangement links TRBV3-1 to TRBJ1-1; D unresolved. The V gene lost 11 bases and the J gene lost 1 base, with 17 bases spanning the gap. This CDR3 has 14 amino acids. Germline V CDR1 and CDR2: LGHDT, YNNKEL (reference sequence). The CDR3 region is CAGTPVFGNTEAFS. The CDR3 bases are TGTGCCGGCACCCCTGTTTTCGGGAACACTGAAGCTTTCTCT.

This clone showed up many times. The rearrangement links TRBV5-1 to TRBJ2-2, with 7 nucleotides matching TRBD2. The CDR3 covers 16 residues. The V gene end was trimmed by 0 bases and the J gene end by 0 bases; junction bases not matched to a gene: 2. CDR1 and CDR2 from the germline V gene are SGHRS and YFSETQ. DNA for the CDR3: TGCGCCAGCAGCTTGGATGGGGGGGCGAACACCGGGGAGCTGTTTTTT. This translates into CASSLDGGANTGELFF. The variable domain in full, completed from reference TRBV5-1 and TRBJ2-2, reads KAGVTQTPRYLIKTRGQQVTLSCSPISGHRSVSWYQQTPGQGLQFLFEYFSETQRNKGNFPGRFSGRQFSNSRSEMNVSTLELGDSALYLCASSLDGGANTGELFFGEGSRLTVL.

With respect to this clone: A read error may explain this, as a much larger clone is one base away. Additional DNA sequences in this sample encode the identical CDR3. The chain combines TRBV5-1 with TRBJ2-2; D unresolved. CDR1 and CDR2 from the germline V gene are SGHRS and YFSETQ. The CDR3 runs 15 residues. The CDR3 region is CASSLDWGNTGELFF. The CDR3 DNA follows: TGCGCCAGCAGCTTGGATTGGGGTAACACTGGGGAGCTGTTTTTT.